This T cell receptor (beta chain) was documented in a study of OX40 agonist ivuxolimab in advanced cancers. Study in general: A history of anti-PD-1, anti-PD-L1 or anti-CTLA-4 therapy was acceptable, and approximately 41% had some.

Only a few counts were recorded for this clone. Its antigen is as yet unknown. Study observations and caveats: Expanded clones were, on average, more numerous in CD8+ T cells than in CD4+.

This CDR3 contains 12 residues. V lost 6 bases, J lost 7 bases, and 8 bases stayed unmatched. Germline-derived CDR1 and CDR2 are SQVTM and ANQGSEA. TCRdb's table, derived via immunoSEQ multiplex PCR, lists solely in-frame clones and lacks some. Of about 80,000 clones listed, around 94% are singletons. The chain links TRBV29-1 to TRBJ1-1; 7 bases line up with TRBD1. This sample comprised CD4+ or CD8+ T cells sorted from blood, obtained in a trial of the OX40 agonist ivuxolimab. This clonotype originated in an adult with an advanced solid tumor such as melanoma, head and neck, liver or kidney cancer. The CDR3 region is CSVLGGQIEAFF. CDR3 sequence (DNA): TGCAGCGTCCTTGGGGGACAGATTGAAGCTTTCTTT. The variable domain in full, with the rest retrieved from reference TRBV29-1 and TRBJ1-1, is SAVISQKPSRDICQRGTSLTIQCQVDSQVTMMFWYRQQPGQSLTLIATANQGSEATYESGFVIDKFPISRPNLTFSTLTVSNMSPEDSSIYLCSVLGGQIEAFFGQGTRLTVV.